This T cell receptor (beta chain) derives from a study of T cell responses to AZD1222 COVID-19 vaccine. Points from the study as a whole: The donor group comprised mostly white British people and more females; the analysis possibly underestimated clonal diversity. Repertoires were sampled only after the peak T cell response.

In regard to this clone: Its antigen is not known.

There are 13 residues in the CDR3. The V and J ends lost 5 bases and 1 base respectively, with 6 bases between them. Clones were read by immunoSEQ multiplex PCR, and TCRdb kept only the in-frame ones, dropping some. The sample records about 86,000 clones, around nine tenths being singletons. The chain recombines TRBV12-3 or TRBV12-4 with TRBJ1-3; tentative D call: TRBD1 (5 bases). The sequence derives from an adult in good health. The starting material was peripheral blood, obtained on day 0 of AZD1222 vaccination. Here the CDR3 DNA reads TGTGCCAGCAGTCAGGGTTCTGGAAACACCATATATTTT. As protein: CASSQGSGNTIYF.